This paragraph covers one TCR beta chain sequence. Original handling: Estimated nucleated cell counts came from reference gene primer amplification. The protocol was immunoSEQ multiplex PCR, while the TCRdb copy is restricted to in-frame clones and leaves out a portion. V, J and clone size are those of that table, while D and trimming were read from the DNA. This sample has about 190,000 clones; approximately 86% occur once, and the top ten carry approximately 4.7%. Losses at the gene ends were 5 bases for V and 5 bases for J; bases not matched to a gene: 12. Germline V gives CDR1 SEHNR, CDR2 FQNEAQ (reference sequence). The CDR3 length is 16 residues. The sample belongs to a study of blood T cell repertoires in COVID-19.

This rearrangement joins TRBV7-9 to TRBJ2-5, with 9 bases fitting TRBD2. Source material: PBMCs or T cells enriched from blood (not recorded which). This TCR derives from a woman between 55 and 75 years old with acute COVID-19. The CDR3 nucleotides are TGTGCCAGCAGCCCTCCCGTAGCGGGGGACGTGGAGACCCAGTACTTC. It is translated as CASSPPVAGDVETQYF.